These 8 T cell receptor beta chains were sequenced from one sample in a study of blood T cell repertoires in COVID-19. Clones were sequenced by immunoSEQ multiplex PCR, and TCRdb holds only the in-frame ones, with some missing. The sample consists of around 140,000 clones, approximately 86% of them appearing once. Sequenced input: peripheral blood. Receptors originate from a man between 65 and 85 years old with acute or convalescent COVID-19.

CDR3 coding DNA: TGTGCCAGCAAGTGGGGACAGGGGGACACTGAAGCTTTCTTT. It encodes CASKWGQGDTEAFF. This rearrangement joins TRBV7-2 to TRBJ1-1; 11 bases fit TRBD1. J gave up 3 bases and V 7 bases, and 4 bases lay outside the gene matches. The CDR3 covers 14 residues. Germline lookup yields CDR1 SGHTA and CDR2 FQGNSA.

This chain links TRBV5-5 with TRBJ1-1; D unresolved. This CDR3 has 14 amino acids. Germline V gives CDR1 SGHKS, CDR2 YYEKEE (reference sequence). V lost 2 bases, J lost 2 bases, and 10 bases lay in between. The CDR3 sequence: CASSLLPRNTEAFF. In DNA, the CDR3 is TGTGCCAGCAGCTTACTGCCGAGAAACACTGAAGCTTTCTTT. Full variable domain (missing parts from reference TRBV5-5 and TRBJ1-1): DAGVTQSPTHLIKTRGQQVTLRCSPISGHKSVSWYQQVLGQGPQFIFQYYEKEERGRGNFPDRFSARQFPNYSSELNVNALLLGDSALYLCASSLLPRNTEAFFGQGTRLTVV.

The gene calls are TRBV3-1 (or the pseudogene TRBV3-2) and TRBJ1-4, with D hard to call. V gave up 2 bases and J gave up 8 bases, with 15 bases separating them. The CDR3 sequence is 15 residues long. Germline V gene lookup returns CDR1 LGHDT and CDR2 YNNKEL (reference sequence). The CDR3 DNA sequence: TGTGCCAGCAGCCAACAATCACAGAGTGGAGAAAAACTGTTTTTT. Its translation: CASSQQSQSGEKLFF.

This chain uses TRBV2 with TRBJ1-4; D is unclear. V lost 4 bases and J lost 0, with 6 bases in between. The CDR3 has 14 amino acids. Per germline, CDR1 SNHLY and CDR2 FYNNEI. Here the CDR3 DNA reads TGTGCCAGCAGTGCGGGAGCAACTAATGAAAAACTGTTTTTT. Its protein product is CASSAGATNEKLFF.

V is TRBV28 and J is TRBJ1-5; no clear D gene. Trimming cost V 5 bases and J 7 bases, with 12 bases left between them. From germline, CDR1 is MDHEN and CDR2 SYDVKM. The CDR3 is 13 amino acids. CDR3 nucleotides: TGTGCCAGCAGTCAACAACGGGGACAGCCCCAGCATTTT. It yields the protein CASSQQRGQPQHF. The full variable domain, completed using reference TRBV28 and TRBJ1-5, is DVKVTQSSRYLVKRTGEKVFLECVQDMDHENMFWYRQDPGLGLRLIYFSYDVKMKEKGDIPEGYSVSREKKERFSLILESASTNQTSMYLCASSQQRGQPQHFGDGTRLSIL.

This clone was found a few times. J is TRBJ2-5 and V is TRBV5-1, with D perhaps TRBD2 (5 bases). Germline V gene lookup returns CDR1 SGHRS and CDR2 YFSETQ. Trimming removed 0 bases from V and 4 bases from J, with 13 bases in between. The CDR3 consists of 15 residues. For the CDR3, the DNA is TGCGCCAGCAGCTTGGGGTTACGGGGTGGAGAGACCCAGTACTTC. Amino acid sequence: CASSLGLRGGETQYF.

This rearrangement joins TRBV6-5 to TRBJ1-5; D is uncertain. Between the trimmed V and J ends, which lost 4 bases and 3 bases, there was a span of 7 bases. Germline V lookup: CDR1 MNHEY, CDR2 SVGAGI. The CDR3 covers 13 residues. The CDR3 loop reads CASSSTHNQPQHF. In DNA form, the CDR3 reads TGTGCCAGCAGTTCTACTCACAATCAGCCCCAGCATTTT.

This clone was seen only once. The chain is built from TRBV24-1 and TRBJ2-5; D gene uncertain. Trimming took off 2 bases at V and 4 bases at J, with 13 bases between the two ends. The CDR3 contains 15 residues. Looked up from germline, CDR1 is KGHDR and CDR2 is SFDVKD. The CDR3 DNA is TGTGCCACCAGTGATTCGAGACAACTCATAGAGACCCAGTACTTC. Translation gives CATSDSRQLIETQYF.